Listed below are T cell receptor beta chains from one sample, sequenced in a study of cytomegalovirus exposure and HLA in healthy donors. Measured with immunoSEQ multiplex PCR; TCRdb has only the in-frame clones, and not every one. The table has approximately 100,000 clones, around 75% seen once. The specimen was PBMCs. Every receptor here comes from a male donor in good health and CMV-seropositive. Both conserved end residues are part of each CDR3. The D gene is left open where the match is weak. Where a row states a size, it is once, few, many or the class of an expanded clone; other rows omit it.

TRBV29-1	once	.	TRBJ2-7	TGCAGCGTTGCCGTTTCCTACGAGCAGTACTTC	CSVAVSYEQYF
TRBV2	.	.	TRBJ2-1	TGTGCCAGCAGTGGGGGACTTGCCTACAATGAGCAGTTCTTC	CASSGGLAYNEQFF
TRBV27	.	.	TRBJ2-1	TGTGCCAGCCAAAGCGAGTGGAGCTCCTACAATGAGCAGTTCTTC	CASQSEWSSYNEQFF
TRBV27	.	.	TRBJ2-7	TGTGCCAGCAGAACCCGTGGCAGGATAGAAGAGCAGTACTTC	CASRTRGRIEEQYF
TRBV11-2	.	.	TRBJ1-4	TGTGCCAGCACTCGGGTGAGGACAGATGAAAAACTGTTTTTT	CASTRVRTDEKLFF
TRBV10-2	.	TRBD2	TRBJ2-7	TGCGCCGCGCGACTAGCGGGGGGACCCTACGAGCAGTACTTC	CAARLAGGPYEQYF
TRBV6-6	.	.	TRBJ2-5	TGTGCCAGCAGTTACCCGGACAGAAAAGAGACCCAGTACTTC	CASSYPDRKETQYF
TRBV5-4	once	TRBD2	TRBJ2-1	TGTGCCAGCAGCTTTCGGACTAGCGGGCTGCATGAGCAGTTCTTC	CASSFRTSGLHEQFF
TRBV19	.	TRBD1	TRBJ2-1	TGTGCCAGTAGTATTTTGGGACAGGGGAATGAGCAGTTCTTC	CASSILGQGNEQFF
TRBV10-3	.	TRBD1	TRBJ1-2	TGTGCCATCAGTGAACGCGGACAGGGTAGCTATGGCTACACCTTC	CAISERGQGSYGYTF
TRBV5-6	.	TRBD1	TRBJ2-7	TGTGCCAGCAGCTGGACAGGCCTCCCCTACGAGCAGTACTTC	CASSWTGLPYEQYF
TRBV6-1	.	.	TRBJ1-2	TGTGCCAGCAGTGACCCCTCGACGGAGAATTACTATGGCTACACCTTC	CASSDPSTENYYGYTF
TRBV6-5	.	.	TRBJ1-2	TGTGCCAGCAGGGCCTCAGGGTCCCGCGGCTACACCTTC	CASRASGSRGYTF
TRBV4-3	.	.	TRBJ2-3	TGCGCCAGCAGCCAAGATCGAGGTAGTTCTACAGATACGCAGTATTTT	CASSQDRGSSTDTQYF
TRBV7-9	.	.	TRBJ1-4	TGTGCCAGCAGCATCGCCCGGGAAAAACTGTTTTTT	CASSIAREKLFF
TRBV30	.	.	TRBJ2-5	TGTGCCTGGAGTGTCGACTCTTTCGCGGAGACCCAGTACTTC	CAWSVDSFAETQYF
TRBV11-3	.	.	TRBJ2-5	TGTGCCAGCAGCCCAGGCCTCCGGGGGTTGGAGACCCAGTACTTC	CASSPGLRGLETQYF
TRBV11-2	.	TRBD1	TRBJ2-1	TGTGCCAGCAGCTTAGTGTTTGGGACAGGGGGTTCCTACAATGAGCAGTTCTTC	CASSLVFGTGGSYNEQFF